This TCR beta chain was recovered during a study of blood T cell repertoires in COVID-19. This clone was seen a few times. All enrollees were about 18 to 95 years old and from 20 to 30 US areas. CDR3 length: 16 residues. Trimming cost V 3 bases and J 0 bases; bases outside gene matches: 4. Germline V gives CDR1 MNHEY, CDR2 SMNVEV (reference sequence). As processed by the authors: Scientists estimated how many nucleated cells there were by amplifying reference gene primers. Generated by immunoSEQ multiplex PCR, the TCRdb table keeps only in-frame clones and is missing some. V, J and clone size derive from that table, while D and trimming were established from the DNA sequence. The sample holds fewer than 250,000 clones, approximately 88% seen once.

The chain links TRBV27 to TRBJ2-2; 7 bases are a match to TRBD2. This sequence originates from a woman in her thirties who had recovered from COVID-19. The sequencing sample was made of PBMCs or T cells enriched from blood (not recorded which). CDR3 loop: CASSFLGLANTGELFF. The CDR3 DNA reads TGTGCCAGCAGTTTCCTTGGACTAGCGAACACCGGGGAGCTGTTTTTT.